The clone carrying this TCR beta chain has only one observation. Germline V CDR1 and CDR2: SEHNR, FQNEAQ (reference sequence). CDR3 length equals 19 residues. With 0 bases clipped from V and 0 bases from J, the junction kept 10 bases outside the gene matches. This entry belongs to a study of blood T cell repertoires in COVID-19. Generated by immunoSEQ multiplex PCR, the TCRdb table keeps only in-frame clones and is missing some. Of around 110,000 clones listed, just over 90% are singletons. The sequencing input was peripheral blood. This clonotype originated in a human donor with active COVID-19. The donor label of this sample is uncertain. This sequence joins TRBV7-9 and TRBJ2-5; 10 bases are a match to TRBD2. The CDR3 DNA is TGTGCCAGCAGCTTAGCAGGGGGGACTAGCGATAAGTACCAAGAGACCCAGTACTTC. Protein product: CASSLAGGTSDKYQETQYF.